These 5 T cell receptor beta chains were all obtained from the same sample, sequenced in a study of T cell responses to AZD1222 COVID-19 vaccine. Some clones are missing from TCRdb's copy, which holds only in-frame ones; the method was immunoSEQ multiplex PCR. Here the sample spans 150,000 to 200,000 clones, approximately 86% being singletons. The sequencing used peripheral blood, collected 28 days after the second AZD1222 dose. All receptors come from an adult who received the AZD1222 COVID-19 vaccine.

The chain has TRBV6-2 or TRBV6-3 and TRBJ1-2; TRBD1 agrees at 7 bases. CDR1 is MNHEY and CDR2 is SVGEGT in the germline V gene. CDR3 length equals 19 residues. With 5 bases clipped from V and 0 bases from J, the junction kept 18 bases outside the gene matches. The CDR3 here is CASSTTWGQNPNSNYGYTF. CDR3 nucleotides: TGTGCCAGCAGTACGACCTGGGGACAGAATCCCAATTCTAACTATGGCTACACCTTC.

V usage is TRBV18 and J usage is TRBJ1-1, with D uncertain. Trimming took 5 bases from V and 5 from J, leaving 12 bases between them. CDR1 is KGHSH, CDR2 LQKENI, per germline. This CDR3 comprises 13 residues. In DNA, the CDR3 is TGTGCCAGCTCAGAGGCCCGTGGAACTGAAGCTTTCTTT. Translation: CASSEARGTEAFF.

The J gene is TRBJ2-3, the V gene TRBV5-1; the match to TRBD1 covers 8 bases. Germline-derived CDR1 and CDR2 are SGHRS and YFSETQ. V gave up 4 bases and J gave up 5 bases; unmatched junction bases: 6. This CDR3 has 14 residues. The CDR3 region has the DNA TGCGCCAGCAGCACCCGACAGGGGCGAGATACGCAGTATTTT. Its protein is CASSTRQGRDTQYF.

The chain joins TRBV12-5 to TRBJ2-5, with 8 positions matching TRBD1. From germline, CDR1 is LGHNT and CDR2 FRNRAP. The ends lost 6 bases at V and 2 bases at J; junction bases unmatched: 5. CDR3 length: 14 amino acids. CDR3 region: CASGAGTGQETQYF. The CDR3 DNA reads TGTGCTAGTGGGGCCGGGACAGGTCAAGAGACCCAGTACTTC.

The J gene is TRBJ2-2, the V gene TRBV19; D remains ambiguous. The germline V gene has CDR1 LNHDA and CDR2 SQIVND (reference sequence). Trimming removed 8 bases at V and 2 bases at J, with 6 bases between. The CDR3 covers 12 residues. DNA for the CDR3: TGTGCCAGTCGCTTAAACACCGGGGAGCTGTTTTTT. Translated: CASRLNTGELFF.